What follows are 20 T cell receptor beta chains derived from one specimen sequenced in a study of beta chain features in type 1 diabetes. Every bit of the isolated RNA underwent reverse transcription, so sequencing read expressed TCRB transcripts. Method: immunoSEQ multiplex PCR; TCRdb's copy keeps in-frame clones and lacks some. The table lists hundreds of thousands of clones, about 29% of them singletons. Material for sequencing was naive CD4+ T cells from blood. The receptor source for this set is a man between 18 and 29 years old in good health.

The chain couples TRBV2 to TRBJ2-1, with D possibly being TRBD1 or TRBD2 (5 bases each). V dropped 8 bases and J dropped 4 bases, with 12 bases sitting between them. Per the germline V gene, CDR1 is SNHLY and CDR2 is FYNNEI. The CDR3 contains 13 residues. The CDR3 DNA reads TGTGCCAGCCTTGGGACGGAATACAATGAGCAGTTCTTC. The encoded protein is CASLGTEYNEQFF.

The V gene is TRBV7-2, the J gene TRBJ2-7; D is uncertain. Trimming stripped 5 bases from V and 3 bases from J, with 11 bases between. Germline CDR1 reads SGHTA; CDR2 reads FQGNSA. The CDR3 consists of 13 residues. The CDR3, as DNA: TGTGCCAGCAGCCTTAGGAACAGCTACGAGCAGTACTTC. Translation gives CASSLRNSYEQYF.

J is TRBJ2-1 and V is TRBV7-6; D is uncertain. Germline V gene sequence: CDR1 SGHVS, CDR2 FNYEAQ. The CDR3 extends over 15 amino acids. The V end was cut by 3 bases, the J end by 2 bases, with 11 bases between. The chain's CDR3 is CASSFMGSPYNEQFF. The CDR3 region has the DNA TGTGCCAGCAGCTTCATGGGGTCACCCTACAATGAGCAGTTCTTC.

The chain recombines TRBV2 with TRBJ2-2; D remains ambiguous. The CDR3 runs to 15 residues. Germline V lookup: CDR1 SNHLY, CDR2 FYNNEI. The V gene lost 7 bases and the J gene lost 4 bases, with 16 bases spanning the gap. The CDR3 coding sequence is TGTGCCAGCACCAAAAGAACGAGTTTCACCGGGGAGCTGTTTTTT. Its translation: CASTKRTSFTGELFF.

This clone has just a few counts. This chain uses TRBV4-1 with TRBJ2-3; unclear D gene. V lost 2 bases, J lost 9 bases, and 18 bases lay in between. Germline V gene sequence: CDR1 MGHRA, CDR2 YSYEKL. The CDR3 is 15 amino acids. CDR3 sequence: CASSQRPDGFNTQYF. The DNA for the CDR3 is TGCGCCAGCAGCCAAAGGCCGGACGGTTTCAACACGCAGTATTTT.

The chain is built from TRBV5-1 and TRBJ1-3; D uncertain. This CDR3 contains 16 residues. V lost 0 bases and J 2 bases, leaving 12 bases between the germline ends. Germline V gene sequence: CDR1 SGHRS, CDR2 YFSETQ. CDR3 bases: TGCGCCAGCAGCTTGGGGACGACTGTAGCTGGAAACACCATATATTTT. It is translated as CASSLGTTVAGNTIYF.

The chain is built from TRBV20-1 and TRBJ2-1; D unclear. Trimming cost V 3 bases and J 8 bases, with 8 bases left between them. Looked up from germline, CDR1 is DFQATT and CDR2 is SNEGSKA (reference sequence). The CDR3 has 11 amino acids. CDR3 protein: CSASIVHEQFF. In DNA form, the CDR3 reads TGCAGTGCTAGTATAGTCCATGAGCAGTTCTTC.

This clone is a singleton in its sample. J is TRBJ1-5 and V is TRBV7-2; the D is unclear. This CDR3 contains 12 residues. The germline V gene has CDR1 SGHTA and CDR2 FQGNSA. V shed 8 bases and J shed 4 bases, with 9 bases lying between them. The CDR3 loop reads CASGGVNQPQHF. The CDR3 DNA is TGTGCCAGCGGCGGGGTAAATCAGCCCCAGCATTTT.

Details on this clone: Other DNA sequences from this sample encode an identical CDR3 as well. The CDR3 region is CSARGPYEQYF. The CDR3 DNA reads as TGCAGTGCTAGAGGCCCGTACGAGCAGTACTTC. This sequence joins TRBV20-1 and TRBJ2-7; D is unclear. The CDR3 covers 11 residues. V dropped 1 base and J dropped 4 bases, with 5 bases sitting between them. Germline CDR1 is DFQATT and CDR2 is SNEGSKA (reference sequence).

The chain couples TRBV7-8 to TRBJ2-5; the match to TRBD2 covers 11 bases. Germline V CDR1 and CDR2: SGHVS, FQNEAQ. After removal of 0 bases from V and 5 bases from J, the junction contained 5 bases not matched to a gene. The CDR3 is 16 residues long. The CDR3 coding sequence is TGTGCCAGCAGCTTAGCGGGACTAGCGGAGAGGGAGACCCAGTACTTC. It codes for CASSLAGLAERETQYF.

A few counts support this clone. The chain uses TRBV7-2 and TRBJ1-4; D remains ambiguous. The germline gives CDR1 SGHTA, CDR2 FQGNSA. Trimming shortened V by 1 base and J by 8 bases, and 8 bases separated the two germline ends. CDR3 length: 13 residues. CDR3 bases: TGTGCCAGCAGCTTAGTATTCAGGGAAAAACTGTTTTTT. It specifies CASSLVFREKLFF.

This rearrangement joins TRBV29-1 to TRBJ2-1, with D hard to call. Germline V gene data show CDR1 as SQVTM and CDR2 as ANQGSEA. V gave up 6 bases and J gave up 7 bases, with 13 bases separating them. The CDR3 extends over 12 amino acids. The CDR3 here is CSVMRPSNEQFF. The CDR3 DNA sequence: TGCAGCGTAATGAGACCGAGTAATGAGCAGTTCTTC.

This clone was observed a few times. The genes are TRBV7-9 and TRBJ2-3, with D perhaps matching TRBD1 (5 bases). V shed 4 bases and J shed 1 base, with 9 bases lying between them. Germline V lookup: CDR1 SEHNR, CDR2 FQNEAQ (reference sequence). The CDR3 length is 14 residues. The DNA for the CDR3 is TGTGCCAGCAGCTCCATACAGGGCACAGATACGCAGTATTTT. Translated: CASSSIQGTDTQYF.

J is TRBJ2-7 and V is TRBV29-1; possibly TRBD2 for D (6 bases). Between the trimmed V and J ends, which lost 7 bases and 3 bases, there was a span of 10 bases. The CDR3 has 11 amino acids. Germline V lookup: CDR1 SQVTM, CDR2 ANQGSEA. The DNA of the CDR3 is TGCAGCGCTAGGCGGGACTACGAGCAGTACTTC. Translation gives CSARRDYEQYF.

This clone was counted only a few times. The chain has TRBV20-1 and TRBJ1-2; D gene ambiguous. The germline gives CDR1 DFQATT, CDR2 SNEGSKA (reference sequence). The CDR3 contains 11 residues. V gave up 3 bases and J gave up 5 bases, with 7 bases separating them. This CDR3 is CSASWQYGYTF. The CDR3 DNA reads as TGCAGTGCTAGTTGGCAGTATGGCTACACCTTC.

CDR3: CASAGRAGTEAFF. CDR3 DNA sequence: TGTGCCAGCGCTGGGCGGGCGGGCACTGAAGCTTTCTTT. The chain links TRBV6-5 to TRBJ1-1; D is unresolved. Trimming removed 8 bases at V and 4 bases at J, with 14 bases between. The CDR3 sequence is 13 residues long. CDR1 and CDR2 (germline): MNHEY, SVGAGI.

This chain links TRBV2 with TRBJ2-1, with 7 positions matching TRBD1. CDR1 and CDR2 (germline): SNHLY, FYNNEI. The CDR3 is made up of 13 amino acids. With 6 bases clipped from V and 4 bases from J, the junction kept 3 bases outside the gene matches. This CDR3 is CASSMDRYNEQFF. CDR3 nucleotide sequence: TGTGCCAGCAGCATGGACAGGTACAATGAGCAGTTCTTC. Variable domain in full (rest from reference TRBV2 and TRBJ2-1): EPEVTQTPSHQVTQMGQEVILRCVPISNHLYFYWYRQILGQKVEFLVSFYNNEISEKSEIFDDQFSVERPDGSNFTLKIRSTKLEDSAMYFCASSMDRYNEQFFGPGTRLTVL.

The CDR3 reads CATSRVRGGRTIYNEQFF. DNA of the CDR3: TGTGCCACCAGCAGGGTGAGGGGAGGGAGAACTATCTACAATGAGCAGTTCTTC. The gene calls are TRBV15 and TRBJ2-1; TRBD2 aligns across 7 bases. V lost 3 bases, J lost 3 bases, and 14 bases stayed unmatched. The germline V gene has CDR1 LNHNV and CDR2 YYDKDF (reference sequence). The CDR3 is 18 residues long.

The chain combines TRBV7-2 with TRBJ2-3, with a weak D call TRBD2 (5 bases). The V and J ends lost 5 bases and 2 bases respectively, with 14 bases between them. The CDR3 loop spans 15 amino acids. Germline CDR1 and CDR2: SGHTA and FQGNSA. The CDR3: CASSQSGDFTDTQYF. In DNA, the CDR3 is TGTGCCAGCAGCCAGTCCGGGGATTTCACAGATACGCAGTATTTT.

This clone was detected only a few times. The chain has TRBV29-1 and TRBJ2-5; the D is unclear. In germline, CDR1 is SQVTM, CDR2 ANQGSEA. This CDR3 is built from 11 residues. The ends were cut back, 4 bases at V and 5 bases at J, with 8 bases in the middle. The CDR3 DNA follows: TGCAGCGTTGGATTGCTTGAGACCCAGTACTTC. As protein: CSVGLLETQYF.